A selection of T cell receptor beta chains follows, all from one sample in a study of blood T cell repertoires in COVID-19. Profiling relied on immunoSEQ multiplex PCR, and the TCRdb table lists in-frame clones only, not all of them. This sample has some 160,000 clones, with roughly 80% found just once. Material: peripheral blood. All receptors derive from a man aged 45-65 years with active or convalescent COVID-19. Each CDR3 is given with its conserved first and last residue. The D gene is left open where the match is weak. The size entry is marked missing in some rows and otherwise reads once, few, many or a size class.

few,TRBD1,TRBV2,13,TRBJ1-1,TGTGCCAGCAGTGGTGGACAGGGGGTGGCCGCTTTCTTT,CASSGGQGVAAFF
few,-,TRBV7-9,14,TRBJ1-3,TGTGCCAGCAGCGCCGACATTCCCCGAAACACCATATATTTT,CASSADIPRNTIYF
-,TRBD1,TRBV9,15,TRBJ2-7,TGTGCCAGCAGCGTACAGGGGGCTTCACCCTACGAGCAGTACTTC,CASSVQGASPYEQYF
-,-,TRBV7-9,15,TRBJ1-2,TGTGCCAGCAGCTCCCCGACACGAGCTAACTATGGCTACACCTTC,CASSSPTRANYGYTF
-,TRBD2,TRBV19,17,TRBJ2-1,TGTGCCAGTAGTATAGAGGAGACTAGCGGGGGCTCAAATGAGCAGTTCTTC,CASSIEETSGGSNEQFF
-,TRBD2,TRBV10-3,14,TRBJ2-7,TGTGCCATCAATAGACTAGCGGGAGAGTACGAGCAGTACTTC,CAINRLAGEYEQYF
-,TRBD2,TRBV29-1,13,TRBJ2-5,TGCAGCGTTCGGGGGGATTCTCAAGAGACCCAGTACTTC,CSVRGDSQETQYF
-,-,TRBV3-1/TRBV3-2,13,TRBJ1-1,TGTGCCAGCAGCCAAGAGTCCAGGACTGAAGCTTTCTTT,CASSQESRTEAFF
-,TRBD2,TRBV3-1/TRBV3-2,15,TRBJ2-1,TGTGCCAGCAGCCCAGGACTAGAGTTTGGCAATGAGCAGTTCTTC,CASSPGLEFGNEQFF
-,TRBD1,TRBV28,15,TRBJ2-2,TGTGCCACCAGTCGGACAGGGGGGAACACCGGGGAGCTGTTTTTT,CATSRTGGNTGELFF
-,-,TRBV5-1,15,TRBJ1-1,TGCGCCAGCAGCTTCGGGTGGGGGGAAAACACTGAAGCTTTCTTT,CASSFGWGENTEAFF
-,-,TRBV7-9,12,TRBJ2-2,TGTGCCAGCAGCCCCTCTGTCGGGGAGCTGTTTTTT,CASSPSVGELFF
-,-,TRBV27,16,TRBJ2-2,TGTGCCAGCAGTTTTGATGTAGCAGGGCTCACCGGGGAGCTGTTTTTT,CASSFDVAGLTGELFF
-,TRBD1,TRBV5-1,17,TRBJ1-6,TGCGCCAGCAGCTTAGGTTTCGGGACAGGGGAACGCTCACCCCTCCACTTT,CASSLGFGTGERSPLHF
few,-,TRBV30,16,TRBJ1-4,TGTGCCTGGAGTGTAATGACATTCCGGGGTAATGAAAAACTGTTTTTT,CAWSVMTFRGNEKLFF
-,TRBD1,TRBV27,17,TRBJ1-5,TGTGCCAGCAGTCCGGACAGGGGTGGGAATAGCAATCAGCCCCAGCATTTT,CASSPDRGGNSNQPQHF
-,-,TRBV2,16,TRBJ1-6,TGTGCCAGCAGTCAAACTGCCGGGAAGGCCGGTTCACCCCTCCACTTT,CASSQTAGKAGSPLHF
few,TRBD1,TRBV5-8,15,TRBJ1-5,TGTGCCAGCAGCTGGGGACAGACATTCAATCAGCCCCAGCATTTT,CASSWGQTFNQPQHF
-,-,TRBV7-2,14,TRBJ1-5,TGTGCCAGCAGCTTAGTATCAGGGGATCAGCCCCAGCATTTT,CASSLVSGDQPQHF
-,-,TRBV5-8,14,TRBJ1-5,TGTGCCAGCAGCTTGGGGAGGGCCAATCAGCCCCAGCATTTT,CASSLGRANQPQHF
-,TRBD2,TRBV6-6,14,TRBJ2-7,TGTGCCAGCAGTTACAGCGCGGGAGGCCACGAGCAGTACTTC,CASSYSAGGHEQYF
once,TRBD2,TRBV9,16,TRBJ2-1,TGTGCCAGCAGCCCAAGACTAGCGGGAGACCACAATGAGCAGTTCTTC,CASSPRLAGDHNEQFF
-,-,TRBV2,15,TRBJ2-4,TGTGCCAGCAATATCGAAGGGGGAACCAAAAACATTCAGTACTTC,CASNIEGGTKNIQYF
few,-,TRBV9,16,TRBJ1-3,TGTGCCAGCAGCGCGTCGACAGTCGGCTTTCGAAACACCATATATTTT,CASSASTVGFRNTIYF
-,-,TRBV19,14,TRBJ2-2,TGTGCCAGTAGTCGGGGAGGTTCGGCCGGGGAGCTGTTTTTT,CASSRGGSAGELFF
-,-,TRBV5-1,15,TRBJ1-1,TGCGCCAGCAGCTTTCGGGACACCCTGAACACTGAAGCTTTCTTT,CASSFRDTLNTEAFF
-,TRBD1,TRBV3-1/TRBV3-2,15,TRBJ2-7,TGTGCCAGCAGTGCAACAGGGACAGGGCTCTACGAGCAGTACTTC,CASSATGTGLYEQYF
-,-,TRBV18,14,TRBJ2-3,TGTGCCAGCTCCAGCGTAGAGAGCGGAGATACGCAGTATTTT,CASSSVESGDTQYF
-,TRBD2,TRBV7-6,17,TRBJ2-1,TGTGCCAGCAGCTTAGAGACTAGCGGGGGCTCCTACAATGAGCAGTTCTTC,CASSLETSGGSYNEQFF
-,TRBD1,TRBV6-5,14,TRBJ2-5,TGTGCCAGCAGTATGGACCTAGGACAGGGGACCCAGTACTTC,CASSMDLGQGTQYF
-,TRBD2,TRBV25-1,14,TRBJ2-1,TGTGCCAGCAGTGGGAGCGGGGTTTACAATGAGCAGTTCTTC,CASSGSGVYNEQFF
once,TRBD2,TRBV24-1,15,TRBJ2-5,TGTGCCACCAGTGATTTGGCGGGGGGCGCAGAGACCCAGTACTTC,CATSDLAGGAETQYF
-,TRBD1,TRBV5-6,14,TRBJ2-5,TGTGCCAGCAGCATGGACAGGGTAGGAGAGACCCAGTACTTC,CASSMDRVGETQYF
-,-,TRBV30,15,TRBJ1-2,TGTGCCTGGAGTGACCCGAGGGGGGGCCCCTATGGCTACACCTTC,CAWSDPRGGPYGYTF
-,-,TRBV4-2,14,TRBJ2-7,TGTGCCAGCAGCCAAGATCGGGATTCCTACGAGCAGTACTTC,CASSQDRDSYEQYF
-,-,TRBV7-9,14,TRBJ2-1,TGTGCCAGCTCCCCGGGACTCCGCGACAATGAGCAGTTCTTC,CASSPGLRDNEQFF
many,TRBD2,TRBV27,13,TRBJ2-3,TGTGCCAGCAGTTCGACTAGCGAAGATACGCAGTATTTT,CASSSTSEDTQYF
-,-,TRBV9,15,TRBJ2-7,TGTGCCAGCAGCGGCGGGGGCTCAAGCTCCTACGAGCAGTACTTC,CASSGGGSSSYEQYF
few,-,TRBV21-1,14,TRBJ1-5,TGTGCCAGCAGCAAATACAGCTCCAATCAGCCCCAGCATTTT,CASSKYSSNQPQHF
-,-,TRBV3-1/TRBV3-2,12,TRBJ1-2,TGTGCCAGCAGCCTGACAGCAGCTGGCTACACCTTC,CASSLTAAGYTF
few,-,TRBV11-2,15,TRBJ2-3,TGTGCCAGCAGCTTAGGCCTAGGAGGCACAGATACGCAGTATTTT,CASSLGLGGTDTQYF
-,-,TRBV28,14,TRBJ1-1,TGTGCCAGCAGTTTATGGGGCCAGGGGTCTGAAGCTTTCTTT,CASSLWGQGSEAFF
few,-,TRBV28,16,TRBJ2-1,TGTGCCAGCAGTTCCTTGAACTTAAGCTCCTACAATGAGCAGTTCTTC,CASSSLNLSSYNEQFF
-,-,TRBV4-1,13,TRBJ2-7,TGCGCCAGCAGCCCGGGTCCAGACTACGAGCAGTACTTC,CASSPGPDYEQYF
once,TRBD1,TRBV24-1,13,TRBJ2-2,TGTGCCACTGGGACAGGGGGAGCCGGGGAGCTGTTTTTT,CATGTGGAGELFF
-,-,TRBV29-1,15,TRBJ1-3,TGCAGCGTTGAAGGGGGGGTATTGAAAGGAAACACCATATATTTT,CSVEGGVLKGNTIYF
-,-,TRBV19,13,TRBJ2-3,TGTGCCACCGAAAACGGGGGCACAGATACGCAGTATTTT,CATENGGTDTQYF
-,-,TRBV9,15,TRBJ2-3,TGTGCCAGCAGCGTTGGAGGGAGTAGCACAGATACGCAGTATTTT,CASSVGGSSTDTQYF
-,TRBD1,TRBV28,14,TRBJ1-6,TGTGCCAGCAGCCGGGGGACAGGGATTTCACCCCTCCACTTT,CASSRGTGISPLHF
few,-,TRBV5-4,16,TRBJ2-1,TGTGCCAGCAGCCCGAGGGGGGGTTCCTCCTACAATGAGCAGTTCTTC,CASSPRGGSSYNEQFF